These 27 T cell receptor beta chains were all obtained from the same sample, sequenced in a study of naive and memory T cell subsets. Ligated cDNA underwent four rounds of PCR with nested alpha and beta constant region primers and SP2. MiXCR, applied by TCRdb to the 5' RACE reads, yields one record per CDR3 protein. This table holds roughly 60,000 distinct CDR3 sequences, 7% to 8.5% found once. An oligonucleotide containing a UMI was ligated to the 3' end of TCR cDNA. The receptor source for this set is a male donor in good health.

This clonotype was seen a handful of times. V usage is TRBV7-7 and J usage is TRBJ2-2, with 7 bases fitting TRBD1. Germline V gives CDR1 SSHAT, CDR2 FNYEAQ (reference sequence). Unmatched junction bases numbered 4, after V lost 5 bases and J lost 10 bases. The CDR3 covers 12 residues. CDR3 residues: CASSDGQAELFF. CDR3 nucleotides: TGTGCCAGCAGCGATGGACAGGCGGAGCTGTTTTTT.

This clonotype turned up a few times. The chain is built from TRBV11-2 and TRBJ1-1, with a possible D match to TRBD1 (5 bases). This CDR3 has 15 residues. The germline gives CDR1 SGHAT, CDR2 FQNNGV. V shed 6 bases and J shed 8 bases, with 22 bases lying between them. This CDR3 reads CASSGGGTLNREAFF. CDR3 nucleotides: TGTGCCAGCAGTGGAGGAGGAACATTGAACAGGGAAGCTTTCTTT. The whole variable domain, filled in from reference TRBV11-2 and TRBJ1-1, reads EAGVAQSPRYKIIEKRQSVAFWCNPISGHATLYWYQQILGQGPKLLIQFQNNGVVDDSQLPKDRFSAERLKGVDSTLKIQPAKLEDSAVYLCASSGGGTLNREAFFGQGTRLTVV.

This clonotype was detected only a few times. The chain joins TRBV6-6 to TRBJ1-5; a weak D match, TRBD1 (5 bases). Germline loops: CDR1 MNHNY, CDR2 SVGAGI (reference sequence). Trimming took off 3 bases at V and 2 bases at J, with 17 bases between the two ends. The CDR3 has 17 residues. This CDR3 is CASSYWGRGSRNQPQHF. CDR3 DNA sequence: TGTGCCAGCAGTTATTGGGGCCGTGGAAGTCGCAATCAGCCCCAGCATTTT.

The rearrangement links TRBV27 to TRBJ2-1; perhaps TRBD1 as D (5 bases). V lost 3 bases to trimming and J lost 13 bases, with 19 bases between them. Germline loops: CDR1 MNHEY, CDR2 SMNVEV (reference sequence). This CDR3 has 14 residues. The CDR3 loop is CASSFTDSLSPQFF. In DNA form, the CDR3 reads TGTGCCAGCAGTTTCACCGACAGCCTTAGCCCCCAGTTCTTC.

There are a few counts of this clonotype. This CDR3 reads CASSLALMGNTEAFF. The CDR3 DNA reads as TGCGCCAGCAGCTTGGCCCTTATGGGGAACACTGAAGCTTTCTTT. The gene calls are TRBV5-1 and TRBJ1-1; D remains unclear. The CDR3 extends over 15 amino acids. Deletions cut 0 bases from V and 1 base from J, with 10 bases between. CDR1 and CDR2 (germline): SGHRS, YFSETQ.

This clonotype appeared many times. The chain combines TRBV6-5 with TRBJ1-2; no clear D. The length of the CDR3 is 12 residues. Trimming pared 8 bases from V and 2 bases from J, leaving 9 bases between. In germline, CDR1 is MNHEY, CDR2 SVGAGI. CDR3 nucleotide sequence: TGTGCCAGCCAAGGAGGCAACTATGGCTACACCTTC. It is translated as CASQGGNYGYTF.

At least ten counts were recorded for this clonotype. V gene TRBV10-3 combines with J gene TRBJ2-7; D tentatively reads TRBD1 or TRBD2 (6 bases each). The length of the CDR3 is 17 residues. V shed 0 bases and J shed 9 bases, with 24 bases lying between them. The germline V gene encodes CDR1 ENHRY and CDR2 SYGVKD. In nucleotides, the CDR3 is TGTGCCATCAGTGAGTCGAAAGGGGCGGCAGGGGAGGTCAGGCAGTACTTC. It codes for CAISESKGAAGEVRQYF.

Notes on this clonotype: This may come from a read error, since a much larger clone is one base off. The chain has TRBV10-1 and TRBJ2-1; D not certain. The germline V gene has CDR1 WNHNN and CDR2 SYGVQD (reference sequence). The CDR3 spans 12 residues. DNA for the CDR3: TGCGCCAGCAGTGATCCAGCGACTGAGCATTTCTTC. As protein: CASSDPATEHFF.

This clonotype was observed many times. The rearrangement links TRBV6-5 to TRBJ2-2; D may match TRBD1 or TRBD2 (5 bases each). CDR1 is MNHEY and CDR2 is SVGAGI in the germline V gene. The CDR3 has 14 residues. V lost 0 bases, J lost 6 bases, and 8 bases lay in between. As DNA, the CDR3 is TGTGCCAGCAGTTACTCGCAGGGAGCCGGGGAGCTGTTTTTT. This codes for CASSYSQGAGELFF.

This clonotype showed up many times. The CDR3 spells CSALPGREAFF. Written as DNA, the CDR3 is TGCAGCGCCCTCCCCGGGAGGGAAGCTTTCTTT. The chain joins TRBV29-1 to TRBJ1-1, with unresolved D. Germline loops: CDR1 SQVTM, CDR2 ANQGSEA. With 7 bases removed from V and 8 bases from J, the gap between germline ends came to 14 bases. The CDR3 covers 11 residues. Full variable domain (missing parts from reference TRBV29-1 and TRBJ1-1): SAVISQKPSRDICQRGTSLTIQCQVDSQVTMMFWYRQQPGQSLTLIATANQGSEATYESGFVIDKFPISRPNLTFSTLTVSNMSPEDSSIYLCSALPGREAFFGQGTRLTVV.

The V and J genes are TRBV12-3 or TRBV12-4 and TRBJ2-1; D unresolved. The length of the CDR3 is 14 residues. The V end lost 3 bases, the J end lost 10 bases, and 16 bases lay between the germline ends. As DNA, the CDR3 is TGTGCCAGCAGTTTGATGGGTCAGTCTGGAGAGCAGTTCTTC. Its translation: CASSLMGQSGEQFF.

This clonotype has just a few counts. The chain links TRBV12-3 or TRBV12-4 to TRBJ2-2; D not resolved. This CDR3 has 14 residues. Trimming left V 0 bases short and J 7 bases short, with 9 bases between. This CDR3 is CASSLAGKVGELFF. In nucleotides, the CDR3 is TGTGCCAGCAGTTTAGCGGGGAAGGTCGGGGAGCTGTTTTTT.

The table lists this clonotype with many counts. V is TRBV6-1 and J is TRBJ2-1, with 11 positions matching TRBD2. This CDR3 has 16 amino acids. The junction had 8 bases not matched to a gene; V was cut back by 2 bases and J by 8 bases. CDR1 MNHNS and CDR2 SASEGT come from the germline V gene. The CDR3 sequence: CASSELIGSGRDEQFF. The DNA for the CDR3 is TGTGCCAGCAGTGAATTAATAGGTAGCGGGAGGGATGAGCAGTTCTTC.

This clonotype has only a few counts. The CDR3 DNA sequence: TGTGCCAGCGGAACAGGGGGGGGAGACACAGATACGCAGTATTTT. This translates into CASGTGGGDTDTQYF. The chain has TRBV4-2 and TRBJ2-3, with D tentatively TRBD1 (8 bases). The V end was cut by 8 bases, the J end by 2 bases, with 17 bases between. Germline V gene data show CDR1 as LGHNA and CDR2 as YNFKEQ. The CDR3 consists of 15 residues.

This clonotype has only a few counts. The CDR3 DNA reads TGTGCCAGCAGCTTAGCTTTCGGGGGCACAGATACGCAGTATTTT. Protein product: CASSLAFGGTDTQYF. The V call is TRBV7-6, the J call TRBJ2-3, with D possibly TRBD2 on 5 matching bases. The germline CDR1 and CDR2 sequences are SGHVS and FNYEAQ. This CDR3 is 15 amino acids long. V shed 0 bases and J shed 1 base, with 8 bases lying between them.

The chain couples TRBV6-5 to TRBJ1-2; 7 bases match TRBD1. Germline-derived CDR1 and CDR2 are MNHEY and SVGAGI. This CDR3 comprises 15 residues. V trimming: 0 bases; J trimming: 4 bases; junction bases outside the gene matches: 5. The CDR3 DNA reads as TGTGCCAGCAGTTACTCGTTCCAGGGGGGCTATGGCTACACCTTC. Protein sequence: CASSYSFQGGYGYTF.

This chain connects TRBV4-1 to TRBJ2-7; the match to TRBD2 covers 10 bases. Germline values: CDR1 MGHRA, CDR2 YSYEKL. The CDR3 consists of 16 residues. The junction had 9 bases not matched to a gene; V was cut back by 0 bases and J by 7 bases. This chain's CDR3 is CASSQDMVLAGDEQYF. DNA for the CDR3: TGCGCCAGCAGCCAAGATATGGTCCTAGCGGGAGATGAGCAGTACTTC.

In nucleotides, the CDR3 is TGTGCCATTTGGGCTGGTGGGAGCACCGAGCAGTACTTC. The encoded protein is CAIWAGGSTEQYF. The J gene is TRBJ2-7, the V gene TRBV10-3; D perhaps matches TRBD2 (5 bases). This CDR3 is built from 13 residues. Trimming stripped 9 bases from V and 6 bases from J, with 18 bases between. Germline lookup yields CDR1 ENHRY and CDR2 SYGVKD.

This rearrangement joins TRBV7-7 to TRBJ1-3, with no clear D. Germline CDR1 is SSHAT and CDR2 is FNYEAQ (reference sequence). There are 14 residues in the CDR3. V dropped 1 base and J dropped 0 bases, with 4 bases sitting between them. The CDR3 protein is CASSLGSSGNTIYF. The DNA of the CDR3 is TGTGCCAGCAGCTTAGGTAGCTCTGGAAACACCATATATTTT.

This sequence joins TRBV3-1 and TRBJ1-2; D is uncertain. The CDR3 is 16 amino acids. Germline values: CDR1 LGHDT, CDR2 YNNKEL (reference sequence). The V end was cut by 3 bases, the J end by 0 bases, with 14 bases between. In DNA form, the CDR3 reads TGTGCCAGCAGCCATAATACAGTGACCGCTAACTATGGCTACACCTTC. It codes for CASSHNTVTANYGYTF.

V and J are TRBV29-1 and TRBJ2-2; 7 nucleotides align to TRBD2. This CDR3 region has 14 residues. Per the germline V gene, CDR1 is SQVTM and CDR2 is ANQGSEA. V was clipped by 7 bases and J by 5 bases; unmatched bases: 10. CDR3 DNA sequence: TGCAGCGGGCGGGGACTAATGGGAACCGGGGAGCTGTTTTTT. This translates into CSGRGLMGTGELFF.

The J gene is TRBJ2-3, the V gene TRBV30; D possibly corresponds to TRBD2 (5 bases). The ends were cut back, 1 base at V and 4 bases at J, with 12 bases in the middle. Germline assignment: CDR1 GTSNPN and CDR2 SVGIG (reference sequence). CDR3 length: 14 residues. The CDR3 is CAWSGTGTPDTQYF. CDR3 sequence (DNA): TGTGCCTGGAGTGGAACGGGAACCCCAGATACGCAGTATTTT.

This clonotype was observed many times. The rearrangement links TRBV3-1 to TRBJ2-2; D unresolved. CDR1 is LGHDT, CDR2 YNNKEL, per germline (reference sequence). This CDR3 comprises 12 residues. V lost 1 base and J 6 bases, leaving 3 bases between the germline ends. DNA for the CDR3: TGTGCCAGCAGCCAAGCATCCGGGGAGCTGTTTTTT. Translated, it gives CASSQASGELFF.

This clonotype was counted only a few times. J is TRBJ2-7 and V is TRBV7-9; 8 bases map to TRBD1. Germline CDR1 is SEHNR and CDR2 is FQNEAQ (reference sequence). CDR3 length: 17 residues. V was pared by 1 base and J by 5 bases, with 13 bases of the junction left unmatched. The CDR3 protein is CASSLVHVGQGGDEQYF. The CDR3 coding sequence is TGTGCCAGCAGCTTAGTCCACGTAGGACAGGGCGGGGACGAGCAGTACTTC.

This clonotype was seen at least ten times. This sequence joins TRBV6-5 and TRBJ2-7; 7 nucleotides match TRBD1. The CDR3 sequence is 15 residues long. The V segment lost 6 bases and the J segment 0 bases; nucleotides outside the gene matches: 8. In germline, CDR1 is MNHEY, CDR2 SVGAGI. This chain's CDR3 is CASRPGSGGSYEQYF. CDR3 in DNA: TGTGCCAGCAGACCAGGGTCAGGGGGCTCCTACGAGCAGTACTTC.

This clonotype was counted a few times. The chain links TRBV7-2 to TRBJ1-1; D uncertain. V lost 2 bases and J 2 bases, leaving 9 bases between the germline ends. The length of the CDR3 is 14 residues. Germline CDR1 SGHTA, CDR2 FQGNSA. The CDR3, as DNA: TGTGCCAGCAGCTTAACCAGATTAAACACTGAAGCTTTCTTT. Translating gives CASSLTRLNTEAFF.

This clonotype has more than one count but fewer than ten. The V call is TRBV20-1, the J call TRBJ2-1, with D possibly TRBD2 on 6 matching bases. V lost 6 bases and J lost 9, with 18 bases in between. Germline assignment: CDR1 DFQATT and CDR2 SNEGSKA (reference sequence). This CDR3 contains 13 residues. Written as DNA, the CDR3 is TGCAGTGCACGACTAGAAGGATTCGGTGAGCAGTTCTTC. Translated: CSARLEGFGEQFF.